This T cell receptor (beta chain) was sequenced for a study of cytomegalovirus exposure and HLA in healthy donors. This clone was seen more than once but under ten times. Germline values: CDR1 SNHLY, CDR2 FYNNEI. CDR3 size: 15 residues. The trim removed 6 bases at V and 7 bases at J, leaving 9 bases unmatched. Clones were read by immunoSEQ multiplex PCR, and TCRdb kept only the in-frame ones, dropping some. This repertoire shows 110,000 or so clones, approximately 88% found once; its top ten account for less than 2%. The sequence was obtained from a man aged 18 to 35 in good health and CMV-seronegative. Sequencing was performed on PBMCs. This chain joins TRBV2 and TRBJ2-1; the match to TRBD1 covers 10 bases. The CDR3 here is CASRSRQGANNEQFF. In nucleotides, the CDR3 is TGTGCCAGCAGATCCCGACAGGGGGCAAATAATGAGCAGTTCTTC.